This TCR beta chain was recorded in a study of vaccination effects on CD4 cells after COVID-19 (dated by TCRdb to between 2021 and 2023). Regarding the research as a whole: Two doses of either the BNT162b2 or the mRNA-1273 mRNA SARS-CoV-2 vaccine were administered to participants. In both COVID-19 convalescent patients and infection-naive vaccine recipients, the study compared SARS-CoV-2 spike-specific CD4+ TCR repertoires from before mRNA vaccination with those from after it. The full study included ten to eleven COVID-19 convalescent patients and a few SARS-CoV-2-naive healthy vaccine recipients. The Oncomine TCR Beta short-read assay on an Illumina iSeq 100 was used to sequence cultures from other donors in the study.

The library was obtained by the immunoSEQ multiplex PCR assay. DNA from the cultured and isolated CD4+ T cells underwent TCR beta CDR3 sequencing. In the source study's methods: Non-productive TCR sequences were removed, reads were trimmed to the CDR3 region, and CDR3s of at least 7 amino acids were retained. Antigen-specific clonotypes were identified using the MANAFEST web app by comparison of expansion in peptide wells against reference cultures. To be called positive, a clone needed expansion at FDR<0.05 compared with the reference and with all other wells, an odds ratio greater than 5, and a frequency greater than 0.1% in two replicate wells. A clonotype was called cross-reactive if it was significantly expanded both in SARS-CoV-2 spike wells and in at least one common cold coronavirus spike condition. CDR3 similarity was assessed by Levenshtein distance with the stringdist R package, and unrooted trees were built with ape in R 3.6.1. Held by TCRdb, this immuneACCESS table contains in-frame sequences only and omits some clones. Under half of the omission traces to an unresolved V gene where checked; the cause of the rest is unknown. The V and J calls and clone size are taken from that table; D and trimming were inferred from the DNA. In this sample the table shows 50,000 or so clones, nearly 80% of which occur a single time. The ten top clones hold around 6% of the sample.

Reading from cysteine to phenylalanine, the CDR3 counts 15 amino acids. Of all the DNA, just the CDR3 is kept, 45 bases in frame from base 1. The junction carries 6 bases between V and J, which are trimmed by 3 bases and 0 bases respectively. As encoded in the germline V gene, CDR1 is MGHDK while CDR2 is SYGVNS. Points the paper makes about the study in general: Only a small number of convalescent patients were included, and no early post-infection timepoints were available, which limited the study. Clones induced by infection and clones induced by vaccination both contracted markedly at late timepoints after vaccination, which fits with T cell responses waning over time. Among healthy vaccine recipients, nearly all vaccine-induced clones were SARS-CoV-2 mono-reactive, and only 1 of 255 was cross-reactive with common cold coronaviruses.

The ViraFEST assay stimulated PBMC with viral peptide pools and then used TCR sequencing to identify antigen-specific CD4+ T cell clonotypes by expansion. After more than 9 days of culture, CD4+ T cells were isolated with the EasySep CD4+ T cell isolation kit. The absence of prior SARS-CoV-2 infection in healthy vaccine recipients was confirmed by negative nucleocapsid antibodies before and after vaccination. Approximately 2 million PBMC per well were cultured with 9 to 10 ug/ml peptides in IMDM containing approximately 4.5% human AB serum, approximately 10 IU/ml IL-2 and gentamicin. Half of the culture medium was replaced with fresh IL-2-containing medium on days 3 and 7. Each peptide stimulation condition was cultured in triplicate wells unless otherwise noted. PBMC were separated from whole blood using Ficoll-Paque Plus gradient centrifugation and were then either cryopreserved at -140C or used fresh. Overlapping peptide pools spanned the spike proteins of SARS-CoV-2 and the common cold coronaviruses HCoV-NL63, HCoV-OC43 and HCoV-229E. Genomic DNA was extracted from cultured CD4+ T cells with the QIAamp micro DNA kit.

On this clone itself: Its target antigen remains unknown. No much larger clone exists at a distance of one base, and base qualities are not known.

Sequencing used CD4+ T cells from PBMCs cultured with HCoV-OC43 spike peptides, obtained before COVID-19 vaccination. Explained via the paper, the cell subset or site label denotes: HCoV-OC43 spike overlapping peptide pool stimulation. The chain uses TRBV25-1 and TRBJ2-6; no confident D gene assignment can be made. The source of this sequence is a human donor who received a COVID-19 vaccine. Here is the DNA: TGTGCCAGCAGTGAGGCGGCCTCTGGGGCCAACGTCCTGACTTTC. The resulting protein is CASSEAASGANVLTF.